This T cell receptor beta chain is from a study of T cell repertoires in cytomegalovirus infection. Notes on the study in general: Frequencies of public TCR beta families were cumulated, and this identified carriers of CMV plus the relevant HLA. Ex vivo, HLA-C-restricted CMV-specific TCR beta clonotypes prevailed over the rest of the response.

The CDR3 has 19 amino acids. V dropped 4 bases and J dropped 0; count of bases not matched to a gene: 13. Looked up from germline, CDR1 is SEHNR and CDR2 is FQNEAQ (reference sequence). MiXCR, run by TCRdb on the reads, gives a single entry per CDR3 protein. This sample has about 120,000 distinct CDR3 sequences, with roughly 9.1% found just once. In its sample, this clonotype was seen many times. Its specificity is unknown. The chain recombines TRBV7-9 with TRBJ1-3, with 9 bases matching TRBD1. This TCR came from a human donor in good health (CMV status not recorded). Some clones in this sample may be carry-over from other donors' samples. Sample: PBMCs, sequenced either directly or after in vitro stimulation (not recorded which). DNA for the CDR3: TGTGCCAGCAGCTCACCGGGACAGGGTAACCGTGCCTCTGGAAACACCATATATTTT. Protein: CASSSPGQGNRASGNTIYF.